This TCR beta chain emerged from a study of blood T cell repertoires in COVID-19. Whole-study context: Whether acute or convalescent, the COVID-19 samples came from the United States, Italy and Spain. The analysed material was cDNA or gDNA that came from T cells, B-cell-depleted T cells, or PBMCs.

CDR1 SGHDT and CDR2 YYEEEE come from the germline V gene. CDR3 size: 14 residues. The germline V and J ends were trimmed by 2 bases and 0 bases, with 6 bases remaining between them. Enrolment of Seattle patients took place during active infection, and they were followed longitudinally. This clone ranks as medium-sized (0.01 to 0.1%). Measured with immunoSEQ multiplex PCR; TCRdb has only the in-frame clones, and not every one. The sample lists 50,000 to 55,000 clones; 70% to 85% were seen once. The chain couples TRBV5-6 to TRBJ1-5, with D unresolved. Specimen: peripheral blood. The clonotype was recovered from a man older than 75 with COVID-19, enrolled during active disease. In DNA form, the CDR3 reads TGTGCCAGCAGCTTAAGCTATAGCAATCAGCCCCAGCATTTT. This sequence encodes CASSLSYSNQPQHF. The full variable domain, rest sourced from reference TRBV5-6 and TRBJ1-5, is DAGVTQSPTHLIKTRGQQVTLRCSPKSGHDTVSWYQQALGQGPQFIFQYYEEEERQRGNFPDRFSGHQFPNYSSELNVNALLLGDSALYLCASSLSYSNQPQHFGDGTRLSIL.